The source of this T cell receptor (beta chain) is a study of blood T cell repertoires in COVID-19. Study overall: The United States, Italy and Spain provided the acute and convalescent COVID-19 samples. Nucleic acid was either cDNA or gDNA, and it came from T cells, B-cell-depleted T cells, or PBMCs.

In the study's own analysis: Using reference gene primer amplification, nucleated cell counts were estimated. Sequenced by immunoSEQ multiplex PCR; TCRdb stores in-frame clones only, minus some. V, J and clone size were drawn from that table, and D and trimming were deduced from the DNA. This sample has 150,000 to 180,000 clones, with roughly 89% found just once. The V gene's germline CDR1 is SGHRS and CDR2 YFSETQ. The CDR3 has 18 residues. With V trimmed by 0 bases and J by 4 bases, 12 bases remained unmatched. Sequenced sample: peripheral blood. This clonotype originated in a man aged 50 or older with acute or convalescent COVID-19. The rearrangement joins TRBV5-1 to TRBJ2-2, with 7 bases fitting TRBD2. CDR3 DNA: TGCGCCAGCAGCTTGGCCCCCCAGGTAGCGGGTATCACCGGGGAGCTGTTTTTT. Protein sequence: CASSLAPQVAGITGELFF.